Presented here are 22 T cell receptor beta chains from one specimen sequenced in a study of blood T cell repertoires in COVID-19 (TCRdb year 2020). Library creation used the immunoSEQ multiplex PCR assay. TCRdb's version of the immuneACCESS table is confined to in-frame rearrangements and falls short of the full clone set. An unresolved V gene accounts for under half of the shortfall where checked; the remainder is of unknown origin. For this sample the table gives a few hundred thousand clones, of which about 90% were detected only once. Just under 3% of the sample belongs to the ten largest clones. Sequencing was performed on PBMCs or T cells enriched from blood (not recorded which). The receptors shown here come from a woman aged 25 to 39 who had recovered from COVID-19.

This clone was observed a few times. The CDR3 region is CASSGGLAVTDTQYF. CDR3 DNA sequence: TGTGCCAGCAGCGGCGGACTAGCGGTCACAGATACGCAGTATTTT. The rearrangement uses TRBV9 and TRBJ2-3, with 10 nucleotides matching TRBD2. Germline lookup yields CDR1 SGDLS and CDR2 YYNGEE. The CDR3 spans 15 residues. With 3 bases clipped from V and 2 bases from J, the junction kept 3 bases outside the gene matches. The complete variable domain, with remaining parts taken from reference TRBV9 and TRBJ2-3, reads DSGVTQTPKHLITATGQRVTLRCSPRSGDLSVYWYQQSLDQGLQFLIQYYNGEERAKGNILERFSAQQFPDLHSELNLSSLELGDSALYFCASSGGLAVTDTQYFGPGTRLTVL.

In DNA form, the CDR3 reads TGTGCCAGCAGCGCGGGAGAGAACACTGAAGCTTTCTTT. Protein sequence: CASSAGENTEAFF. The chain has TRBV7-2 and TRBJ1-1; D call uncertain. V lost 5 bases, J lost 1 base, and 8 bases lay in between. Germline V gives CDR1 SGHTA, CDR2 FQGNSA. CDR3 length: 13 amino acids.

As regards this clone: This sample includes further DNA sequences coding for the same CDR3. The chain is built from TRBV30 and TRBJ2-3; D uncertain. The V and J ends lost 3 bases and 5 bases respectively, with 6 bases between them. The CDR3 runs to 11 residues. Germline lookup yields CDR1 GTSNPN and CDR2 SVGIG (reference sequence). In DNA form, the CDR3 reads TGTGCCTGGAGCCCGCGAGATACGCAGTATTTT. Amino acid sequence: CAWSPRDTQYF.

The rearrangement uses TRBV4-1 and TRBJ2-7; 12 positions match TRBD2. Unmatched junction bases numbered 3, after V lost 3 bases and J lost 3 bases. This CDR3 spans 15 amino acids. The germline V gene has CDR1 MGHRA and CDR2 YSYEKL. In nucleotides, the CDR3 is TGCGCCAGCAGCCATCTAGCGGGGGGGAACTACGAGCAGTACTTC. Its translation: CASSHLAGGNYEQYF.

The chain recombines TRBV11-2 with TRBJ1-2, with D perhaps TRBD1 (6 bases). The V and J ends lost 5 bases and 4 bases respectively, with 14 bases between them. Germline CDR1 SGHAT, CDR2 FQNNGV. The length of the CDR3 is 14 residues. The CDR3: CASSLKQGPYGYTF. The CDR3 DNA is TGTGCCAGCAGCCTTAAACAGGGTCCCTATGGCTACACCTTC.

The chain carries TRBV4-2 and TRBJ2-1, with unresolved D. This CDR3 is 14 amino acids long. CDR1 is LGHNA, CDR2 YNFKEQ, per germline. V was pared by 1 base and J by 4 bases, with 8 bases between. The CDR3 DNA reads TGTGCCAGCAGCCAAGGCGCTCTTTACAATGAGCAGTTCTTC. Translated, it gives CASSQGALYNEQFF.

The V call is TRBV11-2, the J call TRBJ2-7, with D tentatively TRBD1 (5 bases). Germline V gene lookup returns CDR1 SGHAT and CDR2 FQNNGV. V was shortened by 5 bases and J by 2 bases, with 13 bases between the two germline ends. The CDR3 contains 14 residues. CDR3 coding DNA: TGTGCCAGCAGCATCCAGGGATCCCCCTACGAGCAGTACTTC. Residues: CASSIQGSPYEQYF.

The chain recombines TRBV11-2 with TRBJ1-2; a possible D gene is TRBD1 (6 bases). The length of the CDR3 is 14 residues. Trimming took 5 bases from V and 5 from J, leaving 15 bases between them. The V gene's germline CDR1 is SGHAT and CDR2 FQNNGV. The CDR3 bases are TGTGCCAGCAGCCCACTGGACAGACAATATGGCTACACCTTC. Its translation is CASSPLDRQYGYTF.

Worth noting for this clone: Within the sample, other DNA sequences also encode this same CDR3. The chain carries TRBV5-1 and TRBJ1-1; no definite D call. In germline, CDR1 is SGHRS, CDR2 YFSETQ. V gave up 5 bases and J gave up 1 base, with 9 bases separating them. This CDR3 region has 13 residues. The CDR3, as DNA: TGCGCCAGCAGTTTCACTGGGAACACTGAAGCTTTCTTT. This codes for CASSFTGNTEAFF.

The chain links TRBV6-5 to TRBJ1-6; 10 nucleotides agree with TRBD1. The CDR3 is 15 residues long. Germline CDR1 is MNHEY and CDR2 is SVGAGI. V shed 2 bases, J shed 9 bases, and the junction held 4 bases outside the gene matches. For the CDR3, the DNA is TGTGCCAGCAGTTACGGACAGGGGGGACGTTCACCCCTCCACTTT. Its protein product is CASSYGQGGRSPLHF.

This chain connects TRBV5-1 to TRBJ2-1; no reliable D call. This CDR3 comprises 15 residues. V gave up 0 bases and J gave up 8 bases, with 15 bases separating them. Germline CDR1 is SGHRS and CDR2 is YFSETQ. The CDR3 DNA is TGCGCCAGCAGCTTGGGTTACCGCGCGGCCGATGAGCAGTTCTTC. As protein: CASSLGYRAADEQFF.

Regarding this clone: Compared with germline, one end of the junction differs, possibly owing to a read error. This chain links TRBV27 with TRBJ1-1, with 11 bases lining up with TRBD1. CDR3 length: 15 residues. Germline lookup yields CDR1 MNHEY and CDR2 SMNVEV (reference sequence). CDR3 residues: CASSLGTGGNTEAFF. CDR3 sequence (DNA): TGTGCCAGCAGTCTAGGGACAGGGGGGAACACTGAAGCCTTCTTT.

The gene calls are TRBV4-1 and TRBJ1-4; D is perhaps TRBD1 (5 bases). Germline V gene lookup returns CDR1 MGHRA and CDR2 YSYEKL. The CDR3 sequence is 14 residues long. Trimming removed 4 bases from V and 7 bases from J, with 13 bases in between. CDR3 bases: TGCGCCAGCAGCCCAGGGTGGGATGGTGAAAAACTGTTTTTT. Translating it yields CASSPGWDGEKLFF.

The CDR3 DNA reads as TGTGCCAGCAGCCTCGGACAGGGAGGCGAAAAACTGTTTTTT. Amino acid sequence: CASSLGQGGEKLFF. The chain couples TRBV5-4 to TRBJ1-4, with 8 bases fitting TRBD1. The V and J ends lost 4 bases and 8 bases, in that order; junction bases with no gene match: 7. This CDR3 region has 14 residues. The germline V gene encodes CDR1 SGHNT and CDR2 YYREEE (reference sequence).

V gene TRBV6-1 combines with J gene TRBJ1-2, with TRBD1 as a possible D gene (6 bases). V lost 2 bases, J lost 0 bases, and 7 bases lay in between. This CDR3 is 14 amino acids long. The germline CDR1 and CDR2 sequences are MNHNS and SASEGT. The CDR3 nucleotides are TGTGCCAGCAGTGAATACAGGGCTAACTATGGCTACACCTTC. Its translation is CASSEYRANYGYTF.

The rearrangement links TRBV27 to TRBJ1-4, with unresolved D. Trimming stripped 2 bases from V and 8 bases from J, with 9 bases between. The CDR3 totals 13 residues. In germline, CDR1 is MNHEY, CDR2 SMNVEV (reference sequence). CDR3: CASSLQRGEKLFF. The CDR3 DNA reads as TGTGCCAGCAGTTTACAACGAGGGGAAAAACTGTTTTTT.

The chain is built from TRBV19 and TRBJ2-1, with TRBD2 matching over 9 bases. There are 15 residues in the CDR3. Germline CDR1 reads LNHDA; CDR2 reads SQIVND (reference sequence). The trim removed 2 bases at V and 6 bases at J, leaving 5 bases unmatched. This chain's CDR3 is CASSIMAGGPNEQFF. CDR3 coding DNA: TGTGCCAGTAGTATAATGGCGGGAGGGCCCAATGAGCAGTTCTTC.

The V gene is TRBV7-8, the J gene TRBJ2-5; TRBD2 agrees at 9 bases. In germline, CDR1 is SGHVS, CDR2 FQNEAQ. This CDR3 has 16 residues. The J segment lost 4 bases and the V segment lost 6 bases, leaving 12 bases of the junction unmatched. In DNA form, the CDR3 reads TGTGCCAGCAGTTTGAATAGCGGGAGTGGTGGAGAGACCCAGTACTTC. Translated, it gives CASSLNSGSGGETQYF.

V is TRBV30 and J is TRBJ1-2; 10 nucleotides align to TRBD1. The CDR3 loop spans 13 amino acids. Germline V CDR1 and CDR2: GTSNPN, SVGIG (reference sequence). J gave up 12 bases and V 1 base, and 8 bases lay outside the gene matches. Written as DNA, the CDR3 is TGTGCCTGGAGTGAGTGGGACAGGGGCGCTGACACCTTC. Translation: CAWSEWDRGADTF. The full variable domain, its missing parts supplied by reference TRBV30 and TRBJ1-2, is SQTIHQWPATLVQPVGSPLSLECTVEGTSNPNLYWYRQAAGRGLQLLFYSVGIGQISSEVPQNLSASRPQDRQFILSSKKLLLSDSGFYLCAWSEWDRGADTFGSGTRLTVV.

The V gene is TRBV28, the J gene TRBJ2-5; weak D call: TRBD2 (6 bases). This CDR3 is 15 amino acids long. The V end lost 8 bases, the J end lost 5 bases, and 21 bases lay between the germline ends. The V gene's germline CDR1 is MDHEN and CDR2 SYDVKM. Here the CDR3 reads CASGSGPEGRETQYF. In DNA form, the CDR3 reads TGTGCCAGCGGCTCAGGGCCAGAGGGGAGGGAGACCCAGTACTTC.

The J gene is TRBJ2-3, the V gene TRBV6-5; 15 bases align to TRBD2. Germline V CDR1 and CDR2: MNHEY, SVGAGI. With V trimmed by 5 bases and J by 7 bases, 4 bases remained unmatched. The CDR3 is 15 residues long. The CDR3 nucleotides read TGTGCCAGCAGTCGGACTAGCGGGGGGGCGAATACGCAGTATTTT. Translated: CASSRTSGGANTQYF.

This chain links TRBV5-1 with TRBJ2-1; D is undetermined. Germline assignment: CDR1 SGHRS and CDR2 YFSETQ. The CDR3 sequence is 13 residues long. V lost 4 bases and J 4 bases, leaving 9 bases between the germline ends. The DNA of the CDR3 is TGCGCCAGCAGCCAAGACGGGTACAATGAGCAGTTCTTC. This translates into CASSQDGYNEQFF.